The 16 T cell receptor beta chains below come from one sample, sequenced in a study of T cells in narcolepsy. The assay was immunoSEQ multiplex PCR, and TCRdb's table has in-frame clones only and misses some. The sample consists of tens of thousands of clones, more than 75% of them appearing once. The specimen was CD45RA- memory CD4+ T cells from PBMCs. All receptors come from a human donor with narcolepsy.

This rearrangement joins TRBV11-2 to TRBJ1-1; no clear D. Trimming took 0 bases from V and 3 from J, leaving 5 bases between them. CDR3 length equals 13 residues. Germline CDR1 reads SGHAT; CDR2 reads FQNNGV. Here the CDR3 reads CASSLEDYTEAFF. The CDR3 DNA is TGTGCCAGCAGCTTAGAGGACTACACTGAAGCTTTCTTT.

In regard to this clone: This same CDR3 is encoded by further DNA sequences in the sample. The chain is built from TRBV13 and TRBJ2-2; 7 positions agree with TRBD1. Germline-derived CDR1 and CDR2 are PRHDT and FYEKMQ (reference sequence). The CDR3 totals 17 residues. The V and J ends lost 0 bases and 3 bases, in that order; junction bases with no gene match: 7. In DNA, the CDR3 is TGTGCCAGCAGCTTAGGCCAGACAGGGATTTACACCGGGGAGCTGTTTTTT. Its translation: CASSLGQTGIYTGELFF. The entire variable domain, with the rest obtained from reference TRBV13 and TRBJ2-2, is as follows: AAGVIQSPRHLIKEKRETATLKCYPIPRHDTVYWYQQGPGQDPQFLISFYEKMQSDKGSIPDRFSAQQFSDYHSELNMSSLELGDSALYFCASSLGQTGIYTGELFFGEGSRLTVL.

The gene calls are TRBV9 and TRBJ2-3, with 7 bases matching TRBD2. V shed 3 bases and J 6 bases; nucleotides not matched to a gene: 7. The CDR3 totals 14 residues. From germline, CDR1 is SGDLS and CDR2 YYNGEE. This chain's CDR3 is CASSARLAGDTQYF. The CDR3 DNA reads TGTGCCAGCAGCGCACGACTAGCAGGGGATACGCAGTATTTT.

The V call is TRBV5-1, the J call TRBJ1-1, with D unclear. Trimming took off 0 bases at V and 3 bases at J, with 12 bases between the two ends. Per germline, CDR1 SGHRS and CDR2 YFSETQ. The CDR3 is 15 amino acids. The CDR3, as DNA: TGCGCCAGCAGCTTGGAAGGCAGGCAGGACACTGAAGCTTTCTTT. It is translated as CASSLEGRQDTEAFF.

The chain employs TRBV9 and TRBJ2-7, with D perhaps TRBD1 (6 bases). V was pared by 6 bases and J by 0 bases, with 13 bases between. Germline V CDR1 and CDR2: SGDLS, YYNGEE. The CDR3 is made up of 14 amino acids. This chain's CDR3 is CASKRDTSSYEQYF. The CDR3 nucleotides are TGTGCCAGCAAGAGGGACACAAGCTCCTACGAGCAGTACTTC.

The chain carries TRBV30 and TRBJ1-4; 7 nucleotides align to TRBD1. The CDR3 totals 17 residues. V was pared by 6 bases and J by 10 bases, with 23 bases of the junction left unmatched. Germline-derived CDR1 and CDR2 are GTSNPN and SVGIG (reference sequence). In DNA form, the CDR3 reads TGTGCCTGTAGGACTAATCAGCAGGACAGGTCAGAGGGAAAACTGTTTTTT. Translating it yields CACRTNQQDRSEGKLFF. The variable domain in full, completed from reference TRBV30 and TRBJ1-4, reads SQTIHQWPATLVQPVGSPLSLECTVEGTSNPNLYWYRQAAGRGLQLLFYSVGIGQISSEVPQNLSASRPQDRQFILSSKKLLLSDSGFYLCACRTNQQDRSEGKLFFGSGTQLSVL.

V gene TRBV4-3 combines with J gene TRBJ2-3, with a tentative D call TRBD2 (6 bases). Germline V gene sequence: CDR1 LGHNA, CDR2 YSLEER. The CDR3 runs to 16 residues. The germline V and J ends were trimmed by 0 bases and 3 bases, with 13 bases remaining between them. For the CDR3, the DNA is TGCGCCAGCAGCCAAGATCGGGGGTTGAGGACAGATACGCAGTATTTT. Protein product: CASSQDRGLRTDTQYF.

The V gene is TRBV5-1, the J gene TRBJ2-2, with a possible D match to TRBD1 (5 bases). The CDR3 covers 15 residues. Germline CDR1 and CDR2: SGHRS and YFSETQ. Trimming left V 1 base short and J 2 bases short, with 9 bases between. The chain's CDR3 is CASSLLQGNTGELFF. Here the CDR3 DNA reads TGCGCCAGCAGCTTGTTGCAGGGCAACACCGGGGAGCTGTTTTTT.

V is TRBV5-4 and J is TRBJ2-3; 8 nucleotides match TRBD1. Germline V lookup: CDR1 SGHNT, CDR2 YYREEE (reference sequence). V shed 4 bases, J shed 2 bases, and the junction held 6 bases outside the gene matches. The CDR3 runs to 15 residues. The CDR3: CASSGTGVYTDTQYF. DNA of the CDR3: TGTGCCAGCAGCGGGACAGGTGTATACACAGATACGCAGTATTTT.

The CDR3 nucleotides read TGTGCCAGCAGCGTAGACTCTTATGGGACAGGAGCACCCCTCCACTTT. Amino acid sequence: CASSVDSYGTGAPLHF. V is TRBV9 and J is TRBJ1-6; 8 nucleotides align to TRBD1. CDR3 length: 16 amino acids. Unmatched junction bases numbered 10, after V lost 0 bases and J lost 11 bases. The germline gives CDR1 SGDLS, CDR2 YYNGEE.

The gene calls are TRBV6-5 and TRBJ2-3; TRBD2 matches at 11 bases. This CDR3 region has 16 residues. After removal of 4 bases from V and 2 bases from J, the junction contained 5 bases not matched to a gene. CDR1 MNHEY and CDR2 SVGAGI come from the germline V gene. Here the CDR3 reads CASSSLLAGVTDTQYF. In nucleotides, the CDR3 is TGTGCCAGCAGTTCCTTACTAGCGGGAGTCACAGATACGCAGTATTTT.

The V call is TRBV7-6, the J call TRBJ2-5; D perhaps matches TRBD2 (5 bases). Germline-derived CDR1 and CDR2 are SGHVS and FNYEAQ. With 5 bases removed from V and 5 bases from J, the gap between germline ends came to 12 bases. The CDR3 consists of 13 residues. In DNA, the CDR3 is TGTGCCAGCAGCCCACTAGTATCCGAGACCCAGTACTTC. Its protein is CASSPLVSETQYF.

In its sample, this clone was seen once. The CDR3 nucleotides read TGTGCCAGCAGGAACCCGAGTGGAAACACCATATATTTT. This encodes CASRNPSGNTIYF. This sequence joins TRBV7-2 and TRBJ1-3; no firm D call. Germline CDR1 SGHTA, CDR2 FQGNSA. The V end lost 6 bases, the J end lost 3 bases, and 9 bases lay between the germline ends. The CDR3 runs 13 residues.

CDR3 sequence: CAWSKKYNEQFF. CDR3 in DNA: TGTGCCTGGAGTAAGAAGTACAATGAGCAGTTCTTC. The chain combines TRBV30 with TRBJ2-1, with no clear D. The CDR3 extends over 12 amino acids. Germline CDR1 GTSNPN, CDR2 SVGIG (reference sequence). The germline V and J ends were trimmed by 2 bases and 4 bases, with 6 bases remaining between them.

This chain uses TRBV5-1 with TRBJ2-3, with 11 positions matching TRBD2. The CDR3 extends over 15 amino acids. The trim removed 0 bases at V and 6 bases at J, leaving 3 bases unmatched. The germline V gene has CDR1 SGHRS and CDR2 YFSETQ. CDR3 nucleotide sequence: TGCGCCAGCAGCTTGGGGACTAGCGGGTACGATACGCAGTATTTT. The encoded protein is CASSLGTSGYDTQYF.

The chain uses TRBV11-3 and TRBJ2-5, with no clear D. Trimming left V 1 base short and J 5 bases short, with 5 bases between. In germline, CDR1 is SGHNT, CDR2 YENEEA. The CDR3 totals 12 residues. DNA for the CDR3: TGTGCCAGCAGCTTAGGGCCGGAGACCCAGTACTTC. It translates to CASSLGPETQYF.